This T cell receptor (beta chain) emerged from a study of cytomegalovirus exposure and HLA in healthy donors. The PCR contained 60 Vbeta and 13 Jbeta primers. TCRdb's table, derived via immunoSEQ multiplex PCR, lists solely in-frame clones and lacks some. The table has around 31,000 clones, just under 90% seen once; the top ten hold approximately 2.8%. Findings and limits, study-wide: The authors considered a cluster of highly shared sequence variants likely to be a sequencing artifact. Relative to the approximately 680-donor mean, N-insertions were reportedly fewer in an Asian-associated ancestry cluster in a later analysis.

V gave up 1 base and J gave up 8 bases, with 15 bases separating them. The CDR3 is made up of 15 amino acids. Germline assignment: CDR1 SGHVS and CDR2 FNYEAQ. Comments on this clone: Its antigen is not identified.

The V gene is TRBV7-6, the J gene TRBJ2-1, with a possible D match to TRBD1 (5 bases). The sequenced sample was PBMCs. This clonotype originated in a boy between 10 and 17 years old in good health and CMV-seronegative. The CDR3 DNA follows: TGTGCCAGCAGCTTAGTAAAGGGGATAGTCTATGAGCAGTTCTTC. This gives the protein CASSLVKGIVYEQFF.